This T cell receptor (beta chain) was sequenced during a study of blood T cells in healthy people across ages. Alongside a J-beta primer mix, a sample-barcoded 5' primer served in a second PCR lasting roughly 6 to 11 cycles. TCRdb independently ran MiXCR on the 5' RACE reads; one entry per CDR3 protein. The sample records over 600,000 distinct CDR3 sequences, under 25% being singletons. Germline values: CDR1 MDHEN, CDR2 SYDVKM. V lost 4 bases to trimming and J lost 5 bases, with 12 bases between them. The CDR3 is made up of 14 amino acids. Input material: blood. The V call is TRBV28, the J call TRBJ2-1; possible D gene TRBD1, 6 bases. The source is a man in his 70s in good health. Here the CDR3 DNA reads TGTGCCAGCAGTTCCACGGACAGCAACAATGAGCAGTTCTTC. This translates into CASSSTDSNNEQFF.